A selection of T cell receptor beta chains follows, all from one sample in a study of shared clonotypes between healthy human individuals. Sequencing was performed with immunoSEQ multiplex PCR; in TCRdb, only in-frame clones are kept and a portion is missing. The repertoire includes 1,400,000 or so clones, approximately 98.5% of them detected once, and around 0.38% sits in the top ten. Material for sequencing was naive CD4+ T cells sorted from blood. These receptors came from a man aged 25-40 years in good health. The CDR3 runs from the conserved cysteine through the conserved F or W. D genes are given only for firm matches. Expanded clones get a size class; other rows say once, few or many, or leave the size out.

abundance: NA; j_gene: TRBJ2-4; d_gene: NA; v_gene: TRBV2; CDR3nt: TGTGCCAGTCGTGGCGTCAGGGAGGTAACCAAAAACATTCAGTACTTC; CDR3aa: CASRGVREVTKNIQYF
abundance: NA; j_gene: TRBJ2-5; d_gene: TRBD1; v_gene: TRBV6-1; CDR3nt: TGTGCCAGCAGTGTACAGGGGGTCGAGACCCAGTACTTC; CDR3aa: CASSVQGVETQYF
abundance: NA; j_gene: TRBJ2-7; d_gene: NA; v_gene: TRBV6-6; CDR3nt: TGTGCCAGCAGTGCGAGCTACGAGCAGTACTTC; CDR3aa: CASSASYEQYF
abundance: NA; j_gene: TRBJ2-7; d_gene: TRBD2; v_gene: TRBV27; CDR3nt: TGTGCCAGCAGGATGAAGGCGGGGGGTTTATACGAGCAGTACTTC; CDR3aa: CASRMKAGGLYEQYF
abundance: once; j_gene: TRBJ2-2; d_gene: TRBD2; v_gene: TRBV6-1; CDR3nt: TGTGCCAGCAGTGCCCGACTAGCGGCACGCACCGGGGAGCTGTTTTTT; CDR3aa: CASSARLAARTGELFF
abundance: NA; j_gene: TRBJ2-1; d_gene: NA; v_gene: TRBV18; CDR3nt: TGTGCCAGCTCACCCTGGACTGGGGAGGAGGGTGAGCAGTTCTTC; CDR3aa: CASSPWTGEEGEQFF
abundance: NA; j_gene: TRBJ2-1; d_gene: NA; v_gene: TRBV6-5; CDR3nt: TGTGCCAGCAAGACAGATAGTTATATGGGTGAGCAGTTCTTC; CDR3aa: CASKTDSYMGEQFF
abundance: NA; j_gene: TRBJ1-5; d_gene: TRBD1; v_gene: TRBV4-2; CDR3nt: TGTGCCAGCAGCCAAGACGACAGGGGAGGTGGTCAGCCCCAGCATTTT; CDR3aa: CASSQDDRGGGQPQHF
abundance: NA; j_gene: TRBJ2-6; d_gene: NA; v_gene: TRBV9; CDR3nt: TGTGCCAGCAGCGTACTCTCTGGGGCCAACGTCCTGACTTTC; CDR3aa: CASSVLSGANVLTF
abundance: once; j_gene: TRBJ1-2; d_gene: NA; v_gene: TRBV4-1; CDR3nt: TGCGCCAGCAGCCAAGTGTCGCCCAAGGGTGGCTACACCTTC; CDR3aa: CASSQVSPKGGYTF
abundance: NA; j_gene: TRBJ2-7; d_gene: TRBD2; v_gene: TRBV2; CDR3nt: TGTGCCAGCAGCACGGGACTAGCGGGAGTCGTGCAGTACTTC; CDR3aa: CASSTGLAGVVQYF
abundance: NA; j_gene: TRBJ1-2; d_gene: NA; v_gene: TRBV12-5; CDR3nt: TGTGCTAGTGGTTTGGCGGGGCATGGCTACACCTTC; CDR3aa: CASGLAGHGYTF
abundance: NA; j_gene: TRBJ2-2; d_gene: TRBD2; v_gene: TRBV27; CDR3nt: TGTGCCAGCAGTTCTCGTGCGGGAGGGAACGGGGAGCTGTTTTTT; CDR3aa: CASSSRAGGNGELFF
abundance: NA; j_gene: TRBJ1-1; d_gene: NA; v_gene: TRBV7-2; CDR3nt: TGTGCCAGCAGACGGGAGGCTCTGAACACTGAAGCTTTCTTT; CDR3aa: CASRREALNTEAFF
abundance: NA; j_gene: TRBJ1-4; d_gene: NA; v_gene: TRBV5-1; CDR3nt: TGCGCCAGCAGCTTAGTTGCTGGGGGCGTTAATTTGGGTTTTGAAAAACTGTTTTTT; CDR3aa: CASSLVAGGVNLGFEKLFF
abundance: NA; j_gene: TRBJ1-1; d_gene: NA; v_gene: TRBV27; CDR3nt: TGTGCCAGCATGGAGGGGGGGCTCATGAACACTGAAGCTTTCTTT; CDR3aa: CASMEGGLMNTEAFF
abundance: NA; j_gene: TRBJ1-1; d_gene: NA; v_gene: TRBV19; CDR3nt: TGTGCCAGTAGTATTCGCCCCCTGAACACTGAAGCTTTCTTT; CDR3aa: CASSIRPLNTEAFF
abundance: NA; j_gene: TRBJ2-1; d_gene: TRBD2; v_gene: TRBV6-5; CDR3nt: TGTGCCAGCAGTTATAGCGGGAGCCCCTCCAATGAGCAGTTCTTC; CDR3aa: CASSYSGSPSNEQFF
abundance: NA; j_gene: TRBJ2-3; d_gene: NA; v_gene: TRBV5-3; CDR3nt: TGTGCCAGAAGCTTGAATGTCGGAACTAGCACAGATACGCAGTATTTT; CDR3aa: CARSLNVGTSTDTQYF
abundance: NA; j_gene: TRBJ2-3; d_gene: NA; v_gene: TRBV5-1; CDR3nt: TGCGCCAGCAGCTTCGGGGACTCCTCTAGAACAGATACGCAGTATTTT; CDR3aa: CASSFGDSSRTDTQYF
abundance: NA; j_gene: TRBJ1-5; d_gene: TRBD1; v_gene: TRBV2; CDR3nt: TGTGCCAGCGGACCGCTGCAGGGGGTAAAACAGCCCCAGCATTTT; CDR3aa: CASGPLQGVKQPQHF
abundance: NA; j_gene: TRBJ2-7; d_gene: TRBD1; v_gene: TRBV5-1; CDR3nt: TGCGCCAGCAGCCCGACAGGGTACTCCTACGAGCAGTACTTC; CDR3aa: CASSPTGYSYEQYF
abundance: NA; j_gene: TRBJ1-2; d_gene: NA; v_gene: TRBV6-5; CDR3nt: TGTGCCAGCAGGAACAGCTATGGCTACACCTTC; CDR3aa: CASRNSYGYTF
abundance: NA; j_gene: TRBJ2-1; d_gene: NA; v_gene: TRBV19; CDR3nt: TGTGCCAGTAGTATAGGCCGGGGCGGCAGCTCCTACAATGAGCAGTTCTTC; CDR3aa: CASSIGRGGSSYNEQFF
abundance: NA; j_gene: TRBJ2-7; d_gene: TRBD2; v_gene: TRBV7-6; CDR3nt: TGTGCCAGCAGGAGACTAGCGGGAGCTTACGAGCAGTACTTC; CDR3aa: CASRRLAGAYEQYF
abundance: NA; j_gene: TRBJ1-2; d_gene: NA; v_gene: TRBV18; CDR3nt: TGTGCCAGCTCACCACCAGGATCCACGGGCTATGGCTACACCTTC; CDR3aa: CASSPPGSTGYGYTF
abundance: NA; j_gene: TRBJ1-1; d_gene: NA; v_gene: TRBV6-6; CDR3nt: TGTGCCAGCAGTTGGGGACAGAACACTGAAGCTTTCTTT; CDR3aa: CASSWGQNTEAFF
abundance: NA; j_gene: TRBJ1-2; d_gene: TRBD1; v_gene: TRBV5-6; CDR3nt: TGTGCCAGCAGCCCCGGACAGGGGGTGTTTGGCTACACCTTC; CDR3aa: CASSPGQGVFGYTF
abundance: NA; j_gene: TRBJ2-2; d_gene: TRBD1; v_gene: TRBV6-5; CDR3nt: TGTGCCAGCAGTTACGCGCAGGGGGCCACCGGGGAGCTGTTTTTT; CDR3aa: CASSYAQGATGELFF
abundance: NA; j_gene: TRBJ2-1; d_gene: NA; v_gene: TRBV6-6; CDR3nt: TGTGCCAGCAGTTACCACAATGAGCAGTTCTTC; CDR3aa: CASSYHNEQFF
abundance: NA; j_gene: TRBJ2-1; d_gene: TRBD2; v_gene: TRBV18; CDR3nt: TGTGCCAGCTCACCAGAACTAGCGGGAGATCATGAGCAGTTCTTC; CDR3aa: CASSPELAGDHEQFF
abundance: NA; j_gene: TRBJ1-4; d_gene: NA; v_gene: TRBV9; CDR3nt: TGTGCCAGCAGCCCGTACGAGGCAACTAATGAAAAACTGTTTTTT; CDR3aa: CASSPYEATNEKLFF
abundance: NA; j_gene: TRBJ1-3; d_gene: NA; v_gene: TRBV18; CDR3nt: TGTGCCAGCTCGCCAAGGGACTTAGGAAACACCATATATTTT; CDR3aa: CASSPRDLGNTIYF
abundance: once; j_gene: TRBJ2-6; d_gene: NA; v_gene: TRBV4-2; CDR3nt: TGTGCCAGCAGCCAAGATCCCCGGAACTCTGGGGCCAACGTCCTGACTTTC; CDR3aa: CASSQDPRNSGANVLTF
abundance: NA; j_gene: TRBJ2-2; d_gene: NA; v_gene: TRBV27; CDR3nt: TGTGCCAGCAGTATAGCCCCCAATCACCGGGACACCGGGGAGCTGTTTTTT; CDR3aa: CASSIAPNHRDTGELFF
abundance: NA; j_gene: TRBJ1-1; d_gene: NA; v_gene: TRBV25-1; CDR3nt: TGTGCCAGCAGCCCGACAGGGAACACTGAAGCTTTCTTT; CDR3aa: CASSPTGNTEAFF
abundance: NA; j_gene: TRBJ1-2; d_gene: NA; v_gene: TRBV7-2; CDR3nt: TGTGCCAGCAGCTTAGTTATGGGGGAGTATGGCTACACCTTC; CDR3aa: CASSLVMGEYGYTF
abundance: NA; j_gene: TRBJ1-1; d_gene: NA; v_gene: TRBV7-2; CDR3nt: TGTGCCAGCAGCTTAGGACTAGGACAGACTATGAACACTGAAGCTTTCTTT; CDR3aa: CASSLGLGQTMNTEAFF
abundance: NA; j_gene: TRBJ1-1; d_gene: NA; v_gene: TRBV5-1; CDR3nt: TGCGCCAGCGGAACCGACGGTAACACTGAAGCTTTCTTT; CDR3aa: CASGTDGNTEAFF
abundance: NA; j_gene: TRBJ1-3; d_gene: NA; v_gene: TRBV29-1; CDR3nt: TGCAGCGTTGCAGCGATCTCTGGAAACACCATATATTTT; CDR3aa: CSVAAISGNTIYF
abundance: NA; j_gene: TRBJ1-5; d_gene: NA; v_gene: TRBV6-5; CDR3nt: TGTGCCAGAGCTTATAGCAATCAGCCCCAGCATTTT; CDR3aa: CARAYSNQPQHF
abundance: NA; j_gene: TRBJ2-7; d_gene: TRBD1; v_gene: TRBV5-1; CDR3nt: TGCGCCAGCTCCTTCACAGAGGGGGCCGAGCAGTACTTC; CDR3aa: CASSFTEGAEQYF
abundance: NA; j_gene: TRBJ1-5; d_gene: TRBD1; v_gene: TRBV2; CDR3nt: TGTGCCAGCGGCGGGACAGGGAATCAGCCCCAGCATTTT; CDR3aa: CASGGTGNQPQHF
abundance: NA; j_gene: TRBJ2-1; d_gene: NA; v_gene: TRBV7-2; CDR3nt: TGTGCCAGCAGCTTTCTCCCCGACAGCTCCTACAATGAGCAGTTCTTC; CDR3aa: CASSFLPDSSYNEQFF
abundance: NA; j_gene: TRBJ2-5; d_gene: NA; v_gene: TRBV7-9; CDR3nt: TGTGCCAGCAGCTCCGCGGTTCGGTACCAAGAGACCCAGTACTTC; CDR3aa: CASSSAVRYQETQYF
abundance: once; j_gene: TRBJ1-1; d_gene: NA; v_gene: TRBV4-2; CDR3nt: TGTGCCAGCAGGACTGAAGCTTTCTTT; CDR3aa: CASRTEAFF
abundance: NA; j_gene: TRBJ2-4; d_gene: TRBD2; v_gene: TRBV5-4; CDR3nt: TGTGCCAGCAGTACTAGCGGAGTTACCAAAAACATTCAGTACTTC; CDR3aa: CASSTSGVTKNIQYF
abundance: NA; j_gene: TRBJ2-7; d_gene: TRBD1; v_gene: TRBV6-5; CDR3nt: TGTGCCAGCAGGACCGGACAGGGCTACGAGCAGTACTTC; CDR3aa: CASRTGQGYEQYF
abundance: NA; j_gene: TRBJ2-5; d_gene: NA; v_gene: TRBV25-1; CDR3nt: TGTGCCAGCAGTGTGTTTTGGACGGAGACCCAGTACTTC; CDR3aa: CASSVFWTETQYF
abundance: once; j_gene: TRBJ2-5; d_gene: NA; v_gene: TRBV11-2; CDR3nt: TGTGCCAGCAGCTTATATACGGACTCAGAGACCCAGTACTTC; CDR3aa: CASSLYTDSETQYF
abundance: NA; j_gene: TRBJ2-1; d_gene: NA; v_gene: TRBV11-3; CDR3nt: TGTGCCAGCAGCTTAGCCCTGTACAATGAGCAGTTCTTC; CDR3aa: CASSLALYNEQFF
abundance: NA; j_gene: TRBJ1-1; d_gene: NA; v_gene: TRBV5-1; CDR3nt: TGCGCCAGCAGCACTGCAGGGCTAATGAACACTGAAGCTTTCTTT; CDR3aa: CASSTAGLMNTEAFF